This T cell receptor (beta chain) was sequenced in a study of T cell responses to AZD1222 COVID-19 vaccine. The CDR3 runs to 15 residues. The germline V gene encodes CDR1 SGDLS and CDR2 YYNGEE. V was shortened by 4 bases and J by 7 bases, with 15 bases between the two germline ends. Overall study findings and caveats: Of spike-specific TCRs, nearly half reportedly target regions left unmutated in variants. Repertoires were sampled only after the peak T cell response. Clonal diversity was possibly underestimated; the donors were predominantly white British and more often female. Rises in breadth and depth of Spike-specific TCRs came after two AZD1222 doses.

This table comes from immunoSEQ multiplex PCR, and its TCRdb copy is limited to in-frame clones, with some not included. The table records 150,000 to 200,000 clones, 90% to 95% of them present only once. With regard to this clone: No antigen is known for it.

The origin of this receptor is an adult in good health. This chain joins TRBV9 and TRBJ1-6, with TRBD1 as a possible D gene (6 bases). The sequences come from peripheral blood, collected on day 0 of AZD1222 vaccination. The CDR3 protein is CASSPGGRGNSPLHF. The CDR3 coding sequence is TGTGCCAGCAGCCCCGGGGGAAGGGGGAATTCACCCCTCCACTTT.